The table lists the clone carrying this T cell receptor (beta chain) with a few counts. The antigen remains unidentified. A J-beta primer mix and a sample-barcoded 5' primer were used in a second PCR of roughly 6 to 12 cycles. TCRdb ran MiXCR on the 5' RACE reads and lists one entry per CDR3 protein. Among roughly 1.5 million distinct CDR3 sequences listed, roughly 43% were seen once. These data come from a study of blood T cells in healthy people across ages. General study results and limits: Donors of long life had a larger count of naive CD4+ cells and greater diversity than aged donors. One million T cells yielded diversity estimates that were considered underestimates.

Donors gave around 10 milliliters of peripheral blood apiece. Researchers report isolating at least 6 million PBMCs per sample. This sequence was found in a woman aged 18-35 years in good health. The sequencing sample was made of blood.

The CDR3 DNA reads as TGCGCCAGCAGCCAAGATCGGGACAGCTACAATGAGCAGTACTTC. Its protein product is CASSQDRDSYNEQYF. The V gene is TRBV4-3, the J gene TRBJ2-5; 7 nucleotides match TRBD1. Trimming cost V 0 bases and J 11 bases; bases outside gene matches: 12. The CDR3 has 15 amino acids. CDR1 is LGHNA, CDR2 YSLEER, per germline.